This entry lists 16 T cell receptor beta chains sequenced from one sample in a study of blood T cell repertoires in COVID-19. Repertoires were generated with immunoSEQ multiplex PCR, while TCRdb's copy carries only in-frame clones and drops some. The sample shows about 200,000 clones, approximately 82% of them seen only once. Sequencing was done on a sample of peripheral blood. These receptors were obtained from a human donor in a cohort sampled during active COVID-19.

The chain joins TRBV6-5 to TRBJ2-7, with D possibly being TRBD2 (6 bases). V shed 7 bases and J shed 3 bases, with 16 bases lying between them. Germline V CDR1 and CDR2: MNHEY, SVGAGI. The CDR3 is 14 residues long. The CDR3 nucleotides are TGTGCCAGCAAGAGATCACAGGAGGGCTACGAGCAGTACTTC. Translating it yields CASKRSQEGYEQYF.

The chain joins TRBV18 to TRBJ1-4, with TRBD1 identical over 8 bases. This CDR3 spans 18 amino acids. Trimming cost V 1 base and J 7 bases; bases outside gene matches: 14. From germline, CDR1 is KGHSH and CDR2 LQKENI. CDR3 in DNA: TGTGCCAGCTCACCACGGAACCGGGAGACAGGGGTGGGTGAAAAACTGTTTTTT. As protein: CASSPRNRETGVGEKLFF.

Worth noting for this clone: The junction shows a germline mismatch at one end, possibly a read error. The genes are TRBV7-7 and TRBJ2-1; TRBD2 matches 7 bases. The CDR3 length is 15 residues. Germline loops: CDR1 SSHAT, CDR2 FNYEAQ (reference sequence). The CDR3 region is CASSVTSASYNEQFF. The CDR3 DNA is TGTGCTAGCAGCGTAACTAGCGCCTCCTACAATGAGCAGTTCTTC.

This clone was recorded once. In nucleotides, the CDR3 is TGCGCCAGCAGCCAACAGGGGTACTATGGCTACACCTTC. It encodes CASSQQGYYGYTF. The genes are TRBV4-1 and TRBJ1-2, with a tentative D call TRBD1 (6 bases). The germline CDR1 and CDR2 sequences are MGHRA and YSYEKL. Trimming removed 2 bases at V and 3 bases at J, with 7 bases between. The CDR3 runs to 13 residues.

This chain links TRBV11-1 with TRBJ1-2; possible D gene TRBD1, 6 bases. The CDR3 runs 12 residues. Trimming cost V 5 bases and J 5 bases, with 9 bases left between them. Per the germline V gene, CDR1 is SGHAT and CDR2 is FQDESV (reference sequence). The CDR3 DNA sequence: TGTGCCAGCAGCCTACAGGGATATGGCTACACCTTC. This encodes CASSLQGYGYTF.

The chain carries TRBV4-1 and TRBJ2-2; weak D call: TRBD2 (6 bases). The germline CDR1 and CDR2 sequences are MGHRA and YSYEKL. The CDR3 consists of 16 residues. Between the trimmed V and J ends, which lost 0 bases and 7 bases, there was a span of 15 bases. The CDR3 spells CASSQEPGDQDGELFF. CDR3 in DNA: TGCGCCAGCAGCCAAGAACCGGGGGACCAAGACGGGGAGCTGTTTTTT.

The chain recombines TRBV28 with TRBJ2-5; weak D call: TRBD2 (6 bases). Germline-derived CDR1 and CDR2 are MDHEN and SYDVKM. The CDR3 is 14 residues long. V was trimmed by 3 bases and J by 5 bases, leaving 13 bases between them. CDR3 sequence: CASSFGGTRETQYF. DNA for the CDR3: TGTGCCAGCAGTTTTGGGGGGACCCGGGAGACCCAGTACTTC.

This clone was counted at least ten times. This chain uses TRBV21-1 with TRBJ1-1; TRBD1 reflects the table's D call only, with no check against the DNA. TRBV21-1 is designated a pseudogene. The CDR3 extends over 18 amino acids. As DNA, the CDR3 is TGTGCCAGCAGCAAAGAAATTGTAAGGGGGCCCGTGAACACTGAAGCTTTCTTT. Translating gives CASSKEIVRGPVNTEAFF.

This clone appeared a few times. V is TRBV3-1 (or the pseudogene TRBV3-2) and J is TRBJ2-1, with 10 bases matching TRBD2. The germline V gene encodes CDR1 LGHDT and CDR2 YNNKEL (reference sequence). The V segment lost 2 bases and the J segment 9 bases; nucleotides outside the gene matches: 1. The CDR3 totals 13 residues. CDR3 amino acids: CASSQLAGAEQFF. The CDR3 nucleotides read TGTGCCAGCAGCCAACTAGCGGGAGCTGAGCAGTTCTTC.

V and J are TRBV6-5 and TRBJ2-7, with D possibly matching TRBD2 (6 bases). CDR1 and CDR2 (germline): MNHEY, SVGAGI. This CDR3 region has 14 residues. The V gene lost 6 bases and the J gene lost 2 bases, with 14 bases spanning the gap. CDR3 amino acids: CASSPPGRTYEQYF. For the CDR3, the DNA is TGTGCCAGCAGCCCGCCCGGGAGAACCTACGAGCAGTACTTC.

The chain has TRBV5-1 and TRBJ2-3, with TRBD1 matching 9 bases. This CDR3 spans 16 amino acids. The germline gives CDR1 SGHRS, CDR2 YFSETQ. The V segment lost 1 base and the J segment 3 bases; nucleotides outside the gene matches: 6. CDR3: CASSLTGGVGTDTQYF. CDR3 DNA: TGCGCCAGCAGCTTGACAGGGGGCGTAGGGACAGATACGCAGTATTTT.

V gene TRBV5-1 combines with J gene TRBJ1-2; D gene ambiguous. The CDR3 length is 16 residues. Between the trimmed V and J ends, which lost 4 bases and 1 base, there was a span of 17 bases. Germline values: CDR1 SGHRS, CDR2 YFSETQ. CDR3 region: CASSGALFGDNYGYTF. The CDR3 DNA is TGCGCCAGCAGCGGAGCATTGTTCGGGGATAACTATGGCTACACCTTC.

The genes are TRBV5-4 and TRBJ2-1; TRBD2 matches 12 bases. Germline V gene data show CDR1 as SGHNT and CDR2 as YYREEE (reference sequence). V gave up 4 bases and J gave up 3 bases; unmatched junction bases: 5. CDR3 length: 16 residues. CDR3 sequence: CASSMGLAGFYNEQFF. In DNA form, the CDR3 reads TGTGCCAGCAGCATGGGACTAGCGGGCTTCTACAATGAGCAGTTCTTC.

The rearrangement uses TRBV7-9 and TRBJ2-5; 10 positions agree with TRBD1. CDR3 length equals 16 residues. J lost 7 bases, V lost 5 bases, and 13 bases had no gene match. Germline loops: CDR1 SEHNR, CDR2 FQNEAQ (reference sequence). CDR3 DNA sequence: TGTGCCAGCAGCACCAGAGACAGGGGGCCGTCGGGGACCCAGTACTTC. Translating gives CASSTRDRGPSGTQYF.

J is TRBJ2-1 and V is TRBV19, with TRBD2 matching over 7 bases. The CDR3 is 14 amino acids. The germline gives CDR1 LNHDA, CDR2 SQIVND (reference sequence). The ends lost 3 bases at V and 8 bases at J; junction bases unmatched: 7. CDR3 region: CASSMSGRRHEQFF. Written as DNA, the CDR3 is TGTGCCAGTAGTATGTCCGGGAGGCGACATGAGCAGTTCTTC.

The chain joins TRBV5-1 to TRBJ2-1; 9 bases fit TRBD2. Trimming took 2 bases from V and 6 from J; bases not matched to a gene: 6. CDR3 length equals 15 residues. Germline V gives CDR1 SGHRS, CDR2 YFSETQ. This CDR3 reads CASSLGSGSGNEQFF. The CDR3 DNA follows: TGCGCCAGCAGCTTAGGTAGCGGGAGTGGCAATGAGCAGTTCTTC.